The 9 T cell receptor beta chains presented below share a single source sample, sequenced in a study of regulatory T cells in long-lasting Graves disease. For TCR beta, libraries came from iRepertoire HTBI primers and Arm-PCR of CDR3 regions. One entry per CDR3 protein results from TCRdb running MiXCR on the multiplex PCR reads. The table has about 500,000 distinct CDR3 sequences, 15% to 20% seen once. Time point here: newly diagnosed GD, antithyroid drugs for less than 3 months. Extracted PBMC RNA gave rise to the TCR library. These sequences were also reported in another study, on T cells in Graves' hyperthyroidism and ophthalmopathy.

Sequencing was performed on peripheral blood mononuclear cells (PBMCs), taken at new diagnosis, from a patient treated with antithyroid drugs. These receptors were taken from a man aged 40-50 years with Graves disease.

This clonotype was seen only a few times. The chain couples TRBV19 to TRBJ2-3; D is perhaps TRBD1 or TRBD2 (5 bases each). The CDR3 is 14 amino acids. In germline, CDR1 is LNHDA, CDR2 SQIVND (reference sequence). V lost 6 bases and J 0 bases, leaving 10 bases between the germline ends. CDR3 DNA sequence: TGTGCCAGTAGAGAGGGGATTAGCACAGATACGCAGTATTTT. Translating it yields CASREGISTDTQYF.

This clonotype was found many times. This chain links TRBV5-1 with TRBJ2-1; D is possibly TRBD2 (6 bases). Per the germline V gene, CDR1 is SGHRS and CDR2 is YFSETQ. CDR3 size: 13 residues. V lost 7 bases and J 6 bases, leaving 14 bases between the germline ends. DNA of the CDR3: TGCGCCAGCGTGGAGGGGCTCACCAATGAGCAGTTCTTC. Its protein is CASVEGLTNEQFF. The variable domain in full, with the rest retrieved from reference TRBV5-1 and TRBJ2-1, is KAGVTQTPRYLIKTRGQQVTLSCSPISGHRSVSWYQQTPGQGLQFLFEYFSETQRNKGNFPGRFSGRQFSNSRSEMNVSTLELGDSALYLCASVEGLTNEQFFGPGTRLTVL.

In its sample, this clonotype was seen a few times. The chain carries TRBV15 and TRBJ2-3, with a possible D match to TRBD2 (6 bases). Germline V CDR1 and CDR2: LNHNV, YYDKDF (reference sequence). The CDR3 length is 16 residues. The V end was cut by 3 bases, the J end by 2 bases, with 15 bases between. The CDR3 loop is CATSRRDGAFTDTQYF. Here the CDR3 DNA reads TGTGCCACCAGCAGGCGGGACGGAGCATTCACAGATACGCAGTATTTT. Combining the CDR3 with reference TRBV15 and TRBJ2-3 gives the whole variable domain DAMVIQNPRYQVTQFGKPVTLSCSQTLNHNVMYWYQQKSSQAPKLLFHYYDKDFNNEADTPDNFQSRRPNTSFCFLDIRSPGLGDTAMYLCATSRRDGAFTDTQYFGPGTRLTVL.

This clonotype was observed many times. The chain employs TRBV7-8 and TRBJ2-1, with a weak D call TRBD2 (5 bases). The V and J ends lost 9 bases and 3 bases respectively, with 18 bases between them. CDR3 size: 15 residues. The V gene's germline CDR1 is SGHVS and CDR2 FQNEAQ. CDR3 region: CASLKGEGSYNEQFF. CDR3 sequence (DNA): TGTGCCAGTCTAAAAGGCGAGGGCAGCTACAATGAGCAGTTCTTC. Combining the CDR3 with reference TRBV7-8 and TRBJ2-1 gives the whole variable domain GAGVSQSPRYKVAKRGQDVALRCDPISGHVSLFWYQQALGQGPEFLTYFQNEAQLDKSGLPSDRFFAERPEGSVSTLKIQRTQQEDSAVYLCASLKGEGSYNEQFFGPGTRLTVL.

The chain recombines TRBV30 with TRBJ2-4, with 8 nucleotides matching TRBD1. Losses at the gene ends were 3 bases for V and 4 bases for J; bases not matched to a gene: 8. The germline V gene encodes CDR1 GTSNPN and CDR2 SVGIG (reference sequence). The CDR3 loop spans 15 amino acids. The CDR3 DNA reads TGTGCCTGGAGCGCAGGGGGCCGATCTAAAAACATTCAGTACTTC. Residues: CAWSAGGRSKNIQYF.

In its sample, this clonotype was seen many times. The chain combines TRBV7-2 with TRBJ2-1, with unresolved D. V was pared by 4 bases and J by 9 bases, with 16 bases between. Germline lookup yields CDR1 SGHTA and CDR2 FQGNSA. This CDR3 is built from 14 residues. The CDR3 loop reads CASSYSGLLREQFF. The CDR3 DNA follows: TGTGCCAGCAGCTACTCTGGGCTGCTCCGTGAGCAGTTCTTC.

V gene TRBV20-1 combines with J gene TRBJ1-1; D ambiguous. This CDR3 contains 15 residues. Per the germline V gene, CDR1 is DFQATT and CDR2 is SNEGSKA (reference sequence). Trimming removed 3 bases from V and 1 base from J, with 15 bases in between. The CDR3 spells CSARGPHVKNTEAFF. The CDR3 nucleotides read TGCAGTGCTAGGGGCCCCCACGTGAAGAACACTGAAGCTTTCTTT.

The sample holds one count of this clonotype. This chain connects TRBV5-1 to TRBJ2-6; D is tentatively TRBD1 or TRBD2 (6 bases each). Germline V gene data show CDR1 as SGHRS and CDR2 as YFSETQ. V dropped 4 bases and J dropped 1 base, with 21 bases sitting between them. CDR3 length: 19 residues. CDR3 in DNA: TGCGCCAGCAGCCCTGAGGGGGGATGGTTTGGGTCTGGGGCCAACGTCCTGACTTTC. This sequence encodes CASSPEGGWFGSGANVLTF.

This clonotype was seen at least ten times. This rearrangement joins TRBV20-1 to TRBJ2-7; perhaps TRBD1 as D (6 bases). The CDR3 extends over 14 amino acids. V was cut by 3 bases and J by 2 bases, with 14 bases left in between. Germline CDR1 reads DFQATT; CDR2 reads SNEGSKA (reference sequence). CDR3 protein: CSARSVGDTYEQYF. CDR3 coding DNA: TGCAGTGCTAGGAGCGTAGGGGACACCTACGAGCAGTACTTC.